These 14 T cell receptor beta chains were all obtained from the same sample, sequenced in a study of blood T cell repertoires in COVID-19. TCRdb's table, derived via immunoSEQ multiplex PCR, lists solely in-frame clones and lacks some. The sample carries around 97,000 clones, about 92% recorded once. Material for sequencing was peripheral blood. All receptors come from a woman aged 80 or over in a cohort sampled during active COVID-19.

V gene TRBV4-2 combines with J gene TRBJ2-2; 13 bases fit TRBD2. The trim removed 4 bases at V and 7 bases at J, leaving 15 bases unmatched. Per germline, CDR1 LGHNA and CDR2 YNFKEQ. This CDR3 spans 19 amino acids. In DNA, the CDR3 is TGTGCCAGCAGCCCCCGGACTAGCGGGAGTCGAGGAGGTCACGGGGAGCTGTTTTTT. It specifies CASSPRTSGSRGGHGELFF.

The chain carries TRBV6-5 and TRBJ2-7; 11 nucleotides match TRBD2. Germline-derived CDR1 and CDR2 are MNHEY and SVGAGI. The length of the CDR3 is 15 residues. After removal of 0 bases from V and 5 bases from J, the junction contained 3 bases not matched to a gene. The CDR3 DNA is TGTGCCAGCAGTTACTCGTTAGCGGGAGGGAACGAGCAGTACTTC. This gives the protein CASSYSLAGGNEQYF.

The chain links TRBV3-1 (or the pseudogene TRBV3-2) to TRBJ2-7; D not certain. The V end lost 0 bases, the J end lost 2 bases, and 11 bases lay between the germline ends. Germline V gene lookup returns CDR1 LGHDT and CDR2 YNNKEL (reference sequence). The CDR3 is 15 residues long. The CDR3 region has the DNA TGTGCCAGCAGCCAAGATATGACTTCCACCTACGAGCAGTACTTC. Translation: CASSQDMTSTYEQYF.

The chain uses TRBV19 and TRBJ2-3; 14 bases map to TRBD2. There are 16 residues in the CDR3. The ends lost 6 bases at V and 6 bases at J; junction bases unmatched: 8. Germline lookup yields CDR1 LNHDA and CDR2 SQIVND (reference sequence). CDR3 in DNA: TGTGCCAGTAGCAGACTAGCGGGGGGGCTCAAGGATACGCAGTATTTT. Residues: CASSRLAGGLKDTQYF.

This chain joins TRBV5-4 and TRBJ2-4; the D gene is possibly TRBD2 (7 bases). The ends were cut back, 4 bases at V and 1 base at J, with 18 bases in the middle. The germline gives CDR1 SGHNT, CDR2 YYREEE (reference sequence). This CDR3 is built from 17 residues. In nucleotides, the CDR3 is TGTGCCAGCAGCGCCCCGGGGGGCAAGTCGGCCAAAAACATTCAGTACTTC. It translates to CASSAPGGKSAKNIQYF.

The chain joins TRBV10-3 to TRBJ2-5; 10 bases line up with TRBD1. The CDR3 is made up of 14 amino acids. Trimming removed 4 bases from V and 2 bases from J; junction bases left unmatched: 1. The germline CDR1 and CDR2 sequences are ENHRY and SYGVKD. The CDR3 DNA is TGTGCCATCAGTGGGACAGGGGGGCAAGAGACCCAGTACTTC. It encodes CAISGTGGQETQYF.

V gene TRBV27 combines with J gene TRBJ2-7, with D possibly TRBD2 on 6 matching bases. Germline assignment: CDR1 MNHEY and CDR2 SMNVEV (reference sequence). The CDR3 contains 14 residues. V lost 1 base, J lost 6 bases, and 13 bases lay in between. The CDR3 reads CASSLLGGPIEQYF. CDR3 DNA sequence: TGTGCCAGCAGTTTATTGGGGGGTCCGATCGAGCAGTACTTC.

This clone was seen a single time. J is TRBJ2-3 and V is TRBV5-1; 14 nucleotides align to TRBD2. Germline CDR1 is SGHRS and CDR2 is YFSETQ. The V gene end was trimmed by 4 bases and the J gene end by 4 bases; junction bases not matched to a gene: 8. The CDR3 runs to 17 residues. The CDR3 nucleotides are TGCGCCAGCAGCATTGGACTAGCGGGGGGAGGTCCAGATACGCAGTATTTT. Amino acid sequence: CASSIGLAGGGPDTQYF.

This chain connects TRBV24-1 to TRBJ2-1; 14 bases line up with TRBD2. Germline V gene lookup returns CDR1 KGHDR and CDR2 SFDVKD. CDR3 size: 20 residues. V lost 2 bases, J lost 8 bases, and 16 bases stayed unmatched. The DNA of the CDR3 is TGTGCCACCAGTGATTCACCGGGACTAGCGGGAGTTCGAAACAGTGATGAGCAGTTCTTC. This sequence encodes CATSDSPGLAGVRNSDEQFF.

J is TRBJ2-7 and V is TRBV28, with 10 bases fitting TRBD2. CDR3 length: 14 residues. Germline V CDR1 and CDR2: MDHEN, SYDVKM. Unmatched junction bases numbered 7, after V lost 4 bases and J lost 7 bases. CDR3 in amino acids: CASSSSGSLAEQYF. The CDR3 nucleotides are TGTGCCAGCAGTTCTAGCGGGAGTCTAGCGGAGCAGTACTTC.

The rearrangement links TRBV19 to TRBJ1-1; 8 nucleotides agree with TRBD1. The junction had 3 bases not matched to a gene; V was cut back by 5 bases and J by 4 bases. The CDR3 sequence is 13 residues long. Germline V gene data show CDR1 as LNHDA and CDR2 as SQIVND (reference sequence). The CDR3 is CASSEQGGTEAFF. The CDR3 DNA reads TGTGCCAGTAGTGAACAGGGGGGCACTGAAGCTTTCTTT.

The chain joins TRBV28 to TRBJ2-6; no firm D call. This CDR3 is 16 amino acids long. Trimming pared 4 bases from V and 0 bases from J, leaving 10 bases between. Germline assignment: CDR1 MDHEN and CDR2 SYDVKM. CDR3 DNA: TGTGCCAGCAGTTACGCCGGGTCCTCTGGGGCCAACGTCCTGACTTTC. It codes for CASSYAGSSGANVLTF.

This clone has just a few counts. This chain links TRBV4-2 with TRBJ2-2; TRBD2 matches at 10 bases. V lost 2 bases to trimming and J lost 3 bases; unmatched junction nucleotides: 3. CDR3 length: 16 residues. Germline assignment: CDR1 LGHNA and CDR2 YNFKEQ. CDR3 in amino acids: CASSQKRGGDTGELFF. The DNA for the CDR3 is TGTGCCAGCAGCCAAAAGCGGGGGGGCGACACCGGGGAGCTGTTTTTT.

The chain combines TRBV18 with TRBJ2-3; D is undetermined. Germline assignment: CDR1 KGHSH and CDR2 LQKENI. This CDR3 comprises 15 residues. Deletions cut 2 bases from V and 0 bases from J, with 9 bases between. The CDR3 spells CASSPTDTSTDTQYF. The CDR3, as DNA: TGTGCCAGCTCACCAACAGACACTAGCACAGATACGCAGTATTTT.